One T cell receptor (beta chain) is described in this entry. What it binds is not known. The data were taken from a study of cytomegalovirus exposure and HLA in healthy donors. PCR involved 60 Vbeta and 13 Jbeta primers. Data came from immunoSEQ multiplex PCR; TCRdb stores just in-frame clones and leaves some out. The sample gives around 33,000 clones, 35% to 55% of which show up once; less than 2% is in the top ten. General study findings and limits: In a later analysis, compared with equally common non-associated chains, HLA-associated beta chains were more expanded.

The specimen sequenced was PBMCs. The receptor's source is a woman aged 50 to 60 in good health and CMV-seronegative.

In DNA form, the CDR3 reads TGTGCCAGCAGCTTGCTTAGCTCCTACGAGCAGTACTTC. Protein: CASSLLSSYEQYF. V is TRBV5-8 and J is TRBJ2-7, with no clear D. The CDR3 has 13 residues. In germline, CDR1 is SGHTS, CDR2 YDEGEE. Trimming left V 1 base short and J 0 bases short, with 5 bases between.